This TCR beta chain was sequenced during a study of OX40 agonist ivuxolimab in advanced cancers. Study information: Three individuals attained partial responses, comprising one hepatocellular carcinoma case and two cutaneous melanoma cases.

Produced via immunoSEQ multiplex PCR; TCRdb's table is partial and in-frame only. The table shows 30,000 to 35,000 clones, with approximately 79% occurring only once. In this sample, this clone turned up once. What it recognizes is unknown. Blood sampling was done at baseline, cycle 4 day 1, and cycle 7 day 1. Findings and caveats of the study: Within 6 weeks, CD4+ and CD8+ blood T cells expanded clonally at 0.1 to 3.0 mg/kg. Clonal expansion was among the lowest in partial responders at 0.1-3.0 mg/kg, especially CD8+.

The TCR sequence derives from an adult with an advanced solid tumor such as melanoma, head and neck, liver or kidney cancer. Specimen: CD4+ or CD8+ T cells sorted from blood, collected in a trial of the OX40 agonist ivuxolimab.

The DNA of the CDR3 is TGTGCTAGTGGTAAGGGACAGGGCGAGCAGTACTTC. It is translated as CASGKGQGEQYF. This sequence joins TRBV12-5 and TRBJ2-7, with 9 positions matching TRBD1. The germline V gene has CDR1 LGHNT and CDR2 FRNRAP. V gave up 5 bases and J gave up 6 bases; unmatched junction bases: 2. The CDR3 contains 12 residues.